This record covers a single T cell receptor (beta chain). This clone was detected a few times. There is no known antigen for this receptor. It has no much larger one-base neighbor in the sample; base qualities were not kept. The entire isolated RNA was reverse transcribed using the High Capacity cDNA Reverse Transcription Kit, and thus expressed TCRB transcripts were sequenced. Deep immunoSEQ sequencing was performed on naive, central memory and regulatory T cell samples, with an average of approximately 4 million total reads per sample. After sorted cells were lysed in RLT buffer, RNA was extracted with DNase-treated RNeasy Micro or Mini kits, with the choice depending on cell number. Each cell subset was processed on its own to prevent cross-contamination, while patient and healthy donor samples were processed together. TCRB sequences were amplified from cDNA with the immunoSEQ multiplex PCR, producing 87-bp fragments spanning the CDR3 region. The amplicons were sequenced using the Illumina HiSeq platform. As for how the authors treated the data: PCR bias was corrected computationally using synthetic template baselines, and reads within Hamming distance 2 were collapsed, with unmergeable singletons discarded. By aligning reads against IMGT, V, D and J genes, CDR3 length, and insertions or deletions at six rearrangement sites were assigned. Within each subset, clonotype counts were normalized to sorted cell number, after which true diversity and Gini coefficients were computed with the tcR R package. The overlap coefficient, calculated on TCRB nucleotide sequences, was used to measure repertoire sharing. Sourced from immuneACCESS, this table was stored by TCRdb with only in-frame sequences that have V and J called. A share of the clones is absent; for the studies checked, an unresolved V gene accounts for under half, and the remainder has no known explanation. The D gene and trimming were derived from the DNA, and the V and J assignments and clone size from that table. The sample table lists fewer than 150,000 clones, 6.9% of them with a count of one. Around 1.5% of the sample rests with the top ten.

The data belong to a study of beta chain features in type 1 diabetes (dated by TCRdb to 2016 to 2019). In terms of the full investigation: Mean age, gender distribution, total cell number and subset yield did not differ between patients and healthy donors. A total of around 110,000,000 sorted cells were examined across all samples, and RNA yield correlated strongly with the number of cells per subset. The study compared TCRB repertoires of sorted circulating CD4+ T cell subsets between recently diagnosed type 1 diabetes patients and matched healthy donors. Whereas all 30 or so donors provided naive and central memory subsets, regulatory and stem cell-like memory subsets were isolated from just 8 patients and about eight healthy donors.

Looking up the germline V gene yields CDR1 SGHTA and CDR2 FQGTGA. V loses 2 bases at its end and J loses 6 bases; junction bases beyond the gene matches: 14. The CDR3 measures 17 amino acids from cysteine to phenylalanine. Only the CDR3 region is kept as DNA, spanning 51 bases read in frame from base 1. Broad study findings and their caveats: A moderate but significant shortening of TCRB CDR3 length was observed in type 1 diabetes patients in all four CD4+ subsets. At VDJ recombination sites, type 1 diabetes patients had fewer insertions and more deleted nucleotides, which implies abnormalities in thymic rearrangement. PCR may preferentially amplify shorter templates, but because patient and control samples were amplified and corrected together, any resulting skew would affect both groups equally. Naive, central memory and regulatory TCRB repertoires appeared to be more alike among patients than among healthy donors. Because cDNA was sequenced instead of genomic DNA, highly expressing activated cells could be over-represented, though the groups showed no difference in activation or CD3 levels. Only small numbers of individuals were included in the HLA sub-analyses, which left unresolved whether HLA type had any influence on TCRB rearrangement.

Each donor gave one peripheral blood draw, averaging about 100 mL, which was collected into heparinised tubes. Naive, central memory, regulatory and stem cell-like memory CD4+ T cells were sorted on a BD FACSAria II using a panel including CD45RO, CCR7, CD25, CD127, CD95 and CD27. Every sorted population had a purity above 95%. PBMCs were separated immediately by Lymphoprep density gradient centrifugation and were stained directly, without being cultured. To minimize batch effects, samples were stained and sorted in pairs, one healthy donor with one patient per experiment. Source material: central memory CD4+ T cells from blood. This sequence originates from a woman in her twenties or thirties in good health. The chain was built from TRBV7-3 and TRBJ2-3; 7 nucleotides in the junction match TRBD1. The DNA sequence follows: TGTGCCAGCAGCTTAGATGGGACAGTGGATGTGGGGGATACGCAGTATTTT. The translation is CASSLDGTVDVGDTQYF.